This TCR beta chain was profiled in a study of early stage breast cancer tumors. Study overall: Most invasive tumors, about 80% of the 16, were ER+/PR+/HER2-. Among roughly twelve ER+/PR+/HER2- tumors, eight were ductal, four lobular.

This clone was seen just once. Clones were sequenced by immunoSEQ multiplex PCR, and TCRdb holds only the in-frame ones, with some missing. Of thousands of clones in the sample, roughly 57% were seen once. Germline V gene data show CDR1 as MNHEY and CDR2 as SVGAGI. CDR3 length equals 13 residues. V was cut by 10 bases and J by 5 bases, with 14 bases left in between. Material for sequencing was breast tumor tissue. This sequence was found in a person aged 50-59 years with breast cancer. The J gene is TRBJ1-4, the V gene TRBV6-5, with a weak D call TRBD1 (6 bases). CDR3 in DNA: TGTGCCATCTCCGGGGGCCCCAATGAAAAACTGTTTTTT. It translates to CAISGGPNEKLFF.